These T cell receptor beta chains were read from a single sample in a study of human T cells and chemical hapten exposure. TCRdb ran MiXCR on the RACE reads and lists one entry per CDR3 protein. The sample includes approximately 370,000 distinct CDR3 sequences, approximately 5% of them seen just once. Specimen: whole blood, collected in connection with sensitization to the hapten diphenylcyclopropenone (DPC). Receptor source: a woman aged 18-30 years with alopecia areata. Some clones in this sample may be carry-over from other donors' samples. Both conserved end residues are part of each CDR3. The D gene is left open where the match is weak. Size is stated for part of the rows, as once, few or many counts, or as a class when the clone is expanded.

j_gene | d_gene | abundance | v_gene | CDR3nt | CDR3aa
TRBJ1-4 | NA | few | TRBV7-8 | TGTGCCAGCAGCTTAGAGGTTAAAGGGGAAAAACTGTTTTTT | CASSLEVKGEKLFF
TRBJ1-2 | TRBD1 | few | TRBV20-1 | TGCAGTGCTAGCCTACAGGGGGCCGGCTATGGCTACACCTTC | CSASLQGAGYGYTF
TRBJ2-2 | NA | NA | TRBV11-1 | TGTGCCAGCAGCTTAGGGTATCGAAAGCTGTTTTTT | CASSLGYRKLFF
TRBJ1-2 | NA | many | TRBV4-3 | TGCGCCAGCAGCCAAGATCGCACAGGCAACTATGGCTACACCTTC | CASSQDRTGNYGYTF
TRBJ1-1 | NA | NA | TRBV4-1 | TGCGCCAGCAGCCAAGTCAGGCGAGGAGCGAACACTGAAGCTTTCTTT | CASSQVRRGANTEAFF
TRBJ1-4 | TRBD1 | NA | TRBV7-9 | TGTGCCAGCAGTCCCGCGACAGGGGGCCTTGAAAAACTGTTTTTT | CASSPATGGLEKLFF
TRBJ1-5 | TRBD1 | few | TRBV19 | TGTGCCAGTAGTATTGTGGGACAGGGGGTAGGCAATCAGCCCCAGCATTTT | CASSIVGQGVGNQPQHF
TRBJ2-3 | TRBD2 | NA | TRBV7-2 | TGTGCCAGCAGGCTGCGCGCGGGGGAGACGCAGTATTTT | CASRLRAGETQYF
TRBJ1-6 | NA | many | TRBV7-2 | TGTGCCAGCAGCTTAGCGCTCAACTATTCACCCCTCCACTTT | CASSLALNYSPLHF
TRBJ2-3 | TRBD2 | many | TRBV20-1 | TGCAGTGCTAGAGATCCACTAGCGGGGGGGGATACGCAGTATTTT | CSARDPLAGGDTQYF
TRBJ1-6 | TRBD1 | NA | TRBV6-5 | TGTGCCAGCAGTTACTTGGCAGGGGGCGCGAATTCACCCCTCCACTTT | CASSYLAGGANSPLHF
TRBJ1-1 | NA | many | TRBV7-9 | TGTGCCAGCAGCTGGAGTGGCACTGAAGCTTTCTTT | CASSWSGTEAFF
TRBJ2-7 | NA | NA | TRBV10-3 | TGTGCCATCAGGGATACGGCGTCATACGAGCAGTACTTC | CAIRDTASYEQYF
TRBJ1-5 | NA | NA | TRBV7-9 | TGTGCCAGCAGCTCCCAACAGAGGGGCTCCAATCAGCCCCAGCATTTT | CASSSQQRGSNQPQHF
TRBJ2-3 | NA | few | TRBV5-1 | TGCGCCAGCAGAATGGGGGACGGGGCAGATACGCAGTATTTT | CASRMGDGADTQYF
TRBJ1-1 | NA | few | TRBV20-1 | TGCAGTGCAGCCCGGACAGAAAAAGCTTTCTTT | CSAARTEKAFF
TRBJ1-1 | NA | NA | TRBV28 | TGTACCAGCAGTTTATTGGGAGTCACTGAAGCTTTCTTT | CTSSLLGVTEAFF
TRBJ1-1 | NA | many | TRBV6-6 | TGTGCCAGCAGTTTCCTACAACCTGAAGCTTTCTTT | CASSFLQPEAFF
TRBJ2-5 | TRBD1 | NA | TRBV5-5 | TGTGCCAGCAGCCCTCAACCGACAGGGCTGGAGACCCAGTACTTC | CASSPQPTGLETQYF
TRBJ2-1 | NA | NA | TRBV6-4 | TGTGCCAGCAACGCCGAGGGTCCGAATGAGCAGTTCTTC | CASNAEGPNEQFF
TRBJ2-3 | NA | many | TRBV4-3 | TGCGCCAGCAGCCGGATGAGGGGGGCTAACACAGATACGCAGTATTTT | CASSRMRGANTDTQYF
TRBJ2-3 | NA | few | TRBV20-1 | TGCAGTGCTAGAGACAGGATTACAGAGGATACGCAGTATTTT | CSARDRITEDTQYF
TRBJ1-1 | TRBD1 | NA | TRBV28 | TGTGCCAGCAGTTCCCATAGGACAGGGAAAACCACTGAAGCTTTCTTT | CASSSHRTGKTTEAFF
TRBJ2-3 | NA | few | TRBV3-1 | TGTGCCAGCAGCCACAGGAGCACAGATACGCAGTATTTT | CASSHRSTDTQYF
TRBJ2-2 | NA | NA | TRBV28 | TGTGCCAGCAGGAGAAACACCGGGGAGCTGTTTTTT | CASRRNTGELFF
TRBJ1-5 | TRBD1 | few | TRBV5-6 | TGTGCCAGCAGCCTAAGACAGGGGATTTCCAATCAGCCCCAGCATTTT | CASSLRQGISNQPQHF
TRBJ2-2 | TRBD1 | many | TRBV15 | TGTGCCACCAGCAGAGATCATGGGACAGTGAACACCGGGGAGCTGTTTTTT | CATSRDHGTVNTGELFF
TRBJ2-3 | TRBD1 | many | TRBV6-2/TRBV6-3 | TGTGCCAGCAGTTACGTCGGACAGGGCACAGATACGCAGTATTTT | CASSYVGQGTDTQYF
TRBJ1-3 | NA | NA | TRBV27 | TGTGCCAGCAGCAGATCCGCGCTCACTGGAAACACCATATATTTT | CASSRSALTGNTIYF
TRBJ2-3 | NA | many | TRBV7-2 | TGTGCCAGCAGCTTAGATGCGACTAGTGCGGGAAGGACGCAGTATTTT | CASSLDATSAGRTQYF
TRBJ2-2 | NA | many | TRBV7-3 | TGTGCCAGCAGCTTATCTGGGGTCGGAACCGGGGAGCTGTTTTTT | CASSLSGVGTGELFF
TRBJ1-2 | NA | few | TRBV6-2/TRBV6-3 | TGTGCCAGCAGTTACAGGGTCTCTAACTATGGCTACACCTTC | CASSYRVSNYGYTF
TRBJ2-3 | NA | NA | TRBV2 | TGTGCCAGCAGTGATGGGTACGGGACACGAAACACCCGGGGGACAGATACGCAGTATTTT | CASSDGYGTRNTRGTDTQYF
TRBJ1-4 | NA | NA | TRBV7-9 | TGTGCCAGCAGCTTACAACAGGGCGCCCCGGGGGAAAAACTGTTTTTT | CASSLQQGAPGEKLFF
TRBJ1-2 | NA | many | TRBV7-2 | TGTGCCAGCAGCCCAGGCCCAGCGTTAAGCGGCTATGGCTACACCTTC | CASSPGPALSGYGYTF
TRBJ2-3 | TRBD2 | few | TRBV7-2 | TGTGCCAGCAGCTTTGAGGCGGGGGGCCGTGATACGCAGTATTTT | CASSFEAGGRDTQYF
TRBJ2-3 | TRBD1 | few | TRBV28 | TGTGCCAGCAGTACCCGGACAGGGGGCCTTACAGATACGCAGTATTTT | CASSTRTGGLTDTQYF
TRBJ2-7 | NA | NA | TRBV4-2 | TGTGCCAGCAGCCAATACGTAGCAGGGGGGGCCTACGAGCAGTACTTC | CASSQYVAGGAYEQYF
TRBJ2-1 | NA | many | TRBV5-1 | TGCGCCAGCAGCTTGGAGGGCAGGACAGCCTACAATGAGCAGTTCTTC | CASSLEGRTAYNEQFF
TRBJ1-1 | NA | many | TRBV11-2 | TGTGCCAGCAGCCATTGGGACCCCGGTACTGAAGCTTTCTTT | CASSHWDPGTEAFF
TRBJ2-7 | NA | few | TRBV6-2/TRBV6-3 | TGTGCCAGCAGTTATGGGGGAACCACCTACGAGCAGTACTTC | CASSYGGTTYEQYF
TRBJ1-2 | TRBD1 | many | TRBV6-5 | TGTGCCAGCAGTCCCCGAGGACAGGGGGCCGGCTATGGCTACACCTTC | CASSPRGQGAGYGYTF
TRBJ2-3 | TRBD2 | NA | TRBV7-7 | TGTGCTAGCAGCTTATTGGCCGCGGGGGGGCTTACAGATACGCAGTATTTT | CASSLLAAGGLTDTQYF
TRBJ1-5 | NA | many | TRBV3-1 | TGTGCCAGCAGCCAGGGAGGCAATCAGCCCCAGCATTTT | CASSQGGNQPQHF
TRBJ2-3 | NA | NA | TRBV3-1 | TGTGCCAGCAGCCAAGATGGGGGAGGTGACACAGATACGCAGTATTTT | CASSQDGGGDTDTQYF
TRBJ1-1 | TRBD1 | few | TRBV7-9 | TGTGCCAGCAGCTCGTGGGACAGGGGGCGACCTGAAGCTTTCTTT | CASSSWDRGRPEAFF
TRBJ1-1 | NA | few | TRBV6-2/TRBV6-3 | TGTGCCAGCAGCTATGATACTCACATAACCATAAACACTGAAGCTTTCTTT | CASSYDTHITINTEAFF
TRBJ2-4 | TRBD2 | NA | TRBV7-3 | TGTGCCAGCAGCTTAGGGACTAGCGGGGCCATTCAGTACTTC | CASSLGTSGAIQYF
TRBJ2-6 | NA | few | TRBV6-4 | TGTGCCAGCAGTGTTCGGGGCGGGGTTGGGGCCAACGTCCTGACTTTC | CASSVRGGVGANVLTF
TRBJ2-3 | NA | NA | TRBV2 | TGTGCCAGCACCCAGGGAGAAGATACGCAGTATTTT | CASTQGEDTQYF
TRBJ2-7 | NA | NA | TRBV12-3/TRBV12-4 | TGTGCCAGCAGTTTGGGGGGTCTAGTCGACGAGCAGTACTTC | CASSLGGLVDEQYF
TRBJ2-5 | TRBD2 | many | TRBV4-3 | TGCGCCAGCAGCCAAGTTACGCTAGCGGGGGGACAAGAGACCCAGTACTTC | CASSQVTLAGGQETQYF
TRBJ2-7 | NA | many | TRBV5-6 | TGTGCCAGCAGCTGGCGGGACAGCTCCTACGAGCAGTACTTC | CASSWRDSSYEQYF
TRBJ1-5 | TRBD1 | few | TRBV28 | TGTGCCAGCAGTTCAGGACAGGGGAGTCAGCCCCAGCATTTT | CASSSGQGSQPQHF
TRBJ2-2 | TRBD1 | few | TRBV7-3 | TGTGCCAGCAGCTTAGGGACAGGGTTGACCGGGGAGCTGTTTTTT | CASSLGTGLTGELFF
TRBJ2-7 | TRBD2 | few | TRBV5-1 | TGCGCCAGCAGCTTGTTCGGACTAGCGGGGGACAGCTCCTACGAGCAGTACTTC | CASSLFGLAGDSSYEQYF
TRBJ1-5 | NA | few | TRBV9 | TGTGCCAGCGGGGACAGCAATCAGCCCCAGCATTTT | CASGDSNQPQHF
TRBJ2-4 | NA | many | TRBV6-2/TRBV6-3 | TGTGCCAGCAGTATGTCTAGCGTGTATCAGTACTTC | CASSMSSVYQYF
TRBJ2-3 | NA | NA | TRBV9 | TGTGCCAGCACCTCGAGCACAGATGCGCAGTATTTT | CASTSSTDAQYF